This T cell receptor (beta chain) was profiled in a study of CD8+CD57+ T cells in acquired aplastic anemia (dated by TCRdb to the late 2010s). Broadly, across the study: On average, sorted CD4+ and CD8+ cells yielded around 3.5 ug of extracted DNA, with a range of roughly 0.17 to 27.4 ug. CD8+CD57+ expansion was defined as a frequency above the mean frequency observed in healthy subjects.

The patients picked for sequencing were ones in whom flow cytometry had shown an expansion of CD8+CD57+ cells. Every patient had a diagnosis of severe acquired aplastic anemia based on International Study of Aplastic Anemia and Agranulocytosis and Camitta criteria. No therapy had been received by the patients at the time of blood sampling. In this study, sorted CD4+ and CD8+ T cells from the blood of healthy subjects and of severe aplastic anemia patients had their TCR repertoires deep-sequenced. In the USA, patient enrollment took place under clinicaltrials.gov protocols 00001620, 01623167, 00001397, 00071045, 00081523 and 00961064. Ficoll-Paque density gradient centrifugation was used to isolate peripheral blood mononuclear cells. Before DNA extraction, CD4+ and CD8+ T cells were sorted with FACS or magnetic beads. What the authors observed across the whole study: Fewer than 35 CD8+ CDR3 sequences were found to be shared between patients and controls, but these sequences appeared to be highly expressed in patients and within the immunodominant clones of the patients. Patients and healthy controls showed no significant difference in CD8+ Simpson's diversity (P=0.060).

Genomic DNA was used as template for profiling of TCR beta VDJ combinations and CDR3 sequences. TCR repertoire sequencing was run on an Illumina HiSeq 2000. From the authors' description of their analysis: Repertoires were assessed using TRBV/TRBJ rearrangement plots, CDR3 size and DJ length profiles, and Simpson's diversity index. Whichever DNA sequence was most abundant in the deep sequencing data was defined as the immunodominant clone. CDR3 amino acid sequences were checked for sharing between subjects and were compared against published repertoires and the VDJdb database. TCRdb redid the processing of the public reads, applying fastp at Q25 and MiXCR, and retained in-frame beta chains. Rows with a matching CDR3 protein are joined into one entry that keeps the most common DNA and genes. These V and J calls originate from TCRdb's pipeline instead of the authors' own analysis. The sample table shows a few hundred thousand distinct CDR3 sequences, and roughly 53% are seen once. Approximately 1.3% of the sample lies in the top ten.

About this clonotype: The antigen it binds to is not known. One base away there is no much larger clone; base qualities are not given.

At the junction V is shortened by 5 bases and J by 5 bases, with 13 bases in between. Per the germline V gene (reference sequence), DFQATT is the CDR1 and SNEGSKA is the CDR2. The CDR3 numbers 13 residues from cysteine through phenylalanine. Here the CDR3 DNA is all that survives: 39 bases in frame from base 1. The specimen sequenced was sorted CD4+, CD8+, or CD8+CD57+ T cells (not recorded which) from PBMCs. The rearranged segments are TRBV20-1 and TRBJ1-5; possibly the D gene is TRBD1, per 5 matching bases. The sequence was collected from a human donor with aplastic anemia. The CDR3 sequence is CSAARTGYQPQHF. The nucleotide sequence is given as TGCAGTGCTGCCCGCACAGGTTATCAGCCCCAGCATTTT.